This T cell receptor beta chain was recorded in a study of T cells in Graves' hyperthyroidism and ophthalmopathy (dated by TCRdb to about 2019). Describing the broader study: Peripheral blood was collected at initial diagnosis, before any treatment. Prospective prediction of ophthalmopathy was tested in an independent validation cohort consisting of some 20 hyperthyroidism patients and 15 or so patients who later progressed to ophthalmopathy. TCR V-J signatures able to tell the groups apart were searched for in a discovery cohort of 95 to 100 patients, of whom roughly 42 had Graves' ophthalmopathy and roughly 57 had stable Graves' hyperthyroidism. In six Graves' hyperthyroidism patients, the study also compared T-cell repertoires from thyroid tissue with T-cell repertoires from blood. After sampling, hyperthyroidism patients received methimazole starting at 30 mg daily, and ophthalmopathy patients received high-dose intravenous methylprednisolone. For training and testing, the 80 to 100 patients in the discovery cohort were randomly divided in a 7:3 ratio. The paper describes TCR Vbeta CDR3 sequencing of 140 or so peripheral blood samples, made up of about 41 ophthalmopathy patients, roughly 75 hyperthyroidism patients and roughly 17 progressor patients. Here is what the overall study found, with its caveats: In validation, progression to ophthalmopathy was predicted by the model with nearly 71% sensitivity and nearly 75% specificity, a median of approximately 6.5 months before onset. Ophthalmopathy was separated from stable hyperthyroidism by a 13 V-J signature model, with over 85% sensitivity and roughly 81% specificity obtained in cross-validation and 80%/75% obtained in testing. No statistical method was used to fix the sample size in advance, and group allocation was not hidden from the investigators. Blood samples also contained most of the expanded thyroid clonotypes (frequency above 0.001), which suggests that blood repertoires may reflect thyroid immune responses.

Stable Graves' hyperthyroidism was defined as the absence of progression to ophthalmopathy over 18 months of follow-up. Hyperthyroidism patients were newly diagnosed, with disease duration under 2 months, and aged 18 to 65 years. Exclusion was applied to patients with uncontrolled infections, other autoimmune diseases, pregnancy or lactation. Diagnoses relied on clinical symptoms, serum thyroxine and TRAb, thyroid ultrasound and orbital computed tomography. PBMCs were isolated from 7.5 to 10 ml of fresh peripheral blood by Ficoll-Paque density gradient centrifugation. Total RNA was extracted using Trizol reagent, and RNA quality was assessed on an Agilent 2100 Bioanalyzer. V trim: 1 base; J trim: 0 bases; unmatched bases: 8. Including cysteine and phenylalanine, the CDR3 has 18 amino acids. The read is trimmed to its CDR3 DNA, 54 bases read in frame from base 1. Per the germline V gene, SGHTA is the CDR1 and FQGNSA is the CDR2.

TCR beta CDR3 regions were amplified from RNA transcripts. For the first round of RT-PCR on the TCR CDR3, the HTBI primer set was used together with the Qiagen OneStep RT-PCR kit. The libraries were constructed in a second round of multiplex PCR and then size-selected and purified. Sequencing of the libraries was done on an Illumina HiSeq2000 using paired-end 100 bp reads. Turning to the authors' computational methods: Raw data were processed with SOAPnuke, discarding reads with adapters, uncalled bases, mean Phred below 15, or no exact constant-primer or identifier match. COPE v1.2.5 was used to merge high-quality paired reads, and clonotypes were defined as unique nucleotide sequences. MiTCR v1.1 was used to align clonotypes to the IMGT TRBV, TRBD and TRBJ reference segments. Analysis was restricted to V-J combinations with a frequency above 0.0001, which covered roughly 99% of repertoires. A TCS score was defined as the ratio between F50 (clonal expansion) and ExV (chaos), using BLOSUM62-based TCRdist between CDR3 peptides within each V-J. Welch's t-statistics and random forest reduced fewer than 600 V-J features to 13, which were used in a naive Bayes classifier (R e1071). TCRdb reprocessed the public reads (quality trimming at Q25 with fastp, clone calling with MiXCR) and kept in-frame beta chains. Rows are combined by CDR3 protein, so each entry shows the most common genes and DNA. These V and J calls originate from TCRdb's pipeline instead of the authors' own analysis. For this sample the table gives approximately 360,000 distinct CDR3 sequences, of which 20% to 25% were detected only once. The ten largest account for about 73% of the sample.

Ten or more counts support this clonotype. This clone's antigen is unknown. No base quality information exists; no much larger clone differs at one position. This chain is built from TRBV7-2 and TRBJ2-7, and 11 junctional nucleotides match TRBD2. Material for sequencing was blood. The clonotype was recovered from a man aged 45-60 years with Graves' hyperthyroidism. The CDR3 region: CASSLVLAGGPLSYEQYF. The DNA is TGTGCCAGCAGCTTAGTGCTAGCGGGAGGACCCCTCTCCTACGAGCAGTACTTC.